The 13 T cell receptor beta chains listed next were all sequenced from one sample in a study of neurological immune-mediated disorders. Each CDR3 protein is one row after TCRdb ran MiXCR on the 5' RACE reads. The sample lists 50,000 to 85,000 distinct CDR3 sequences; 4% to 6% were seen once. The sequenced sample was PBMCs. These receptors all come from a woman aged 25 to 45 with multiple sclerosis.

The chain employs TRBV5-5 and TRBJ2-3; TRBD1 matches at 7 bases. Trimming removed 4 bases from V and 8 bases from J; junction bases left unmatched: 4. This CDR3 is built from 12 residues. CDR1 and CDR2 (germline): SGHKS, YYEKEE (reference sequence). The CDR3, as DNA: TGTGCCAGCAGCGATACAGGGGCTACGCAGTATTTT. Translating gives CASSDTGATQYF.

This clonotype has a count of ten or more. The gene calls are TRBV7-8 and TRBJ1-3, with a weak D call TRBD1 (5 bases). The germline gives CDR1 SGHVS, CDR2 FQNEAQ. The CDR3 sequence is 16 residues long. The V end was cut by 4 bases, the J end by 14 bases, with 27 bases between. DNA of the CDR3: TGTGCCAGCAGCTCCCCGCCCCTGAACATGGGGGGTTCTTTATATTTT. It codes for CASSSPPLNMGGSLYF.

Ten or more counts support this clonotype. The chain combines TRBV12-3 or TRBV12-4 with TRBJ2-1; no clear D gene. The CDR3 runs to 14 residues. Trimming cost V 10 bases and J 8 bases, with 21 bases left between them. DNA for the CDR3: TGTGCCACCTCTTATCCTACGAATGGAGATGAGCAGTTCTTC. Translating gives CATSYPTNGDEQFF.

The chain carries TRBV3-1 and TRBJ1-1; 7 nucleotides match TRBD1. This CDR3 spans 17 amino acids. The germline V gene encodes CDR1 LGHDT and CDR2 YNNKEL (reference sequence). With 3 bases clipped from V and 0 bases from J, the junction kept 10 bases outside the gene matches. CDR3 in amino acids: CASSHSKGAGMNTEAFF. CDR3 DNA: TGTGCCAGCAGCCACTCGAAGGGGGCAGGGATGAACACTGAAGCTTTCTTT.

The table lists this clonotype with many counts. The chain couples TRBV6-1 to TRBJ2-3; D gene uncertain. The CDR3 extends over 16 amino acids. V was clipped by 0 bases and J by 3 bases, with 13 bases between them. Germline V gives CDR1 MNHNS, CDR2 SASEGT. CDR3 nucleotide sequence: TGTGCCAGCAGTGAAGCGATACTTTGGGGAACAGATACGCAGTATTTT. Translating it yields CASSEAILWGTDTQYF.

This clonotype was observed many times. The rearrangement uses TRBV20-1 and TRBJ2-7, with D uncertain. The length of the CDR3 is 14 residues. Trimming took 3 bases from V and 0 from J, leaving 12 bases between them. Germline lookup yields CDR1 DFQATT and CDR2 SNEGSKA (reference sequence). The CDR3 DNA reads TGCAGTGCTAGCGATACAGCGCGCTCCTACGAGCAGTACTTC. It translates to CSASDTARSYEQYF.

This clonotype came up a few times. J is TRBJ1-1 and V is TRBV20-1; D remains unclear. V lost 4 bases and J lost 5, with 17 bases in between. Per the germline V gene, CDR1 is DFQATT and CDR2 is SNEGSKA (reference sequence). The CDR3 is 14 residues long. CDR3 sequence: CSATLPSGVTEAFF. CDR3 sequence (DNA): TGCAGTGCTACTTTGCCTTCTGGGGTTACTGAAGCTTTCTTT.

The sample holds many counts of this clonotype. V gene TRBV20-1 combines with J gene TRBJ2-3, with D possibly TRBD2 on 5 matching bases. Between the trimmed V and J ends, which lost 3 bases and 2 bases, there was a span of 9 bases. This CDR3 contains 13 residues. From germline, CDR1 is DFQATT and CDR2 SNEGSKA (reference sequence). CDR3 coding DNA: TGCAGTGCTAGTGGGGAGTACACAGATACGCAGTATTTT. It yields the protein CSASGEYTDTQYF.

Turning to this clonotype: This sequence may be a read error, since a much larger clone differs from it by one base. The chain links TRBV12-3 or TRBV12-4 to TRBJ1-2; D unresolved. This CDR3 has 12 residues. V lost 7 bases, J lost 7 bases, and 13 bases lay in between. The CDR3 DNA sequence: TGTGCCAGCACCACGGCCGGAGGTGGCTACACCTTC. It encodes CASTTAGGGYTF.

This clonotype was detected ten times or more. The chain combines TRBV6-6 with TRBJ1-5; perhaps TRBD1 as D (5 bases). The germline CDR1 and CDR2 sequences are MNHNY and SVGAGI (reference sequence). V shed 2 bases and J shed 9 bases, with 8 bases lying between them. The CDR3 has 12 residues. The CDR3 sequence: CASSYGAAPQHF. The CDR3 region has the DNA TGTGCCAGCAGTTACGGGGCTGCGCCCCAGCATTTT.

This clonotype was counted ten times or more. This sequence joins TRBV6-5 and TRBJ1-2; 8 nucleotides align to TRBD1. With V trimmed by 4 bases and J by 4 bases, 14 bases remained unmatched. The length of the CDR3 is 17 residues. The germline V gene has CDR1 MNHEY and CDR2 SVGAGI. CDR3 residues: CASSSQSGGQGIYGYTF. The DNA for the CDR3 is TGTGCCAGCAGTTCACAATCTGGTGGACAGGGAATCTATGGCTACACCTTC.

There are a few counts of this clonotype. This chain connects TRBV7-6 to TRBJ2-2; no clear D. V dropped 5 bases and J dropped 0 bases, with 22 bases sitting between them. The CDR3 runs 19 residues. Germline CDR1 is SGHVS and CDR2 is FNYEAQ. CDR3 bases: TGTGCCAGCAGCCCTCTGGTCAGCCACAAAGGATCGAACACCGGGGAGCTGTTTTTT. Protein sequence: CASSPLVSHKGSNTGELFF.

This clonotype has only a few counts. The J gene is TRBJ1-1, the V gene TRBV12-3 or TRBV12-4; D gene ambiguous. The V gene lost 3 bases and the J gene lost 0 bases, with 8 bases spanning the gap. This CDR3 spans 14 amino acids. This chain's CDR3 is CASSFPPVNTEAFF. CDR3 coding DNA: TGTGCCAGCAGTTTCCCTCCAGTGAACACTGAAGCTTTCTTT.